This T cell receptor beta chain was captured in a study of blood T cell repertoires in COVID-19. About the research overall: Acute-phase and convalescent COVID-19 samples originated in the United States, Italy and Spain. The cDNA or gDNA used as material had been derived from T cells, B-cell-depleted T cells, or PBMCs.

Clones were read by immunoSEQ multiplex PCR, and TCRdb kept only the in-frame ones, dropping some. The profile shows a few hundred thousand clones, 86% of them singletons. Germline V lookup: CDR1 SGHVS, CDR2 FNYEAQ. V lost 5 bases to trimming and J lost 0 bases, with 10 bases between them. The CDR3 is made up of 14 amino acids. The chain is built from TRBV7-6 and TRBJ1-1; weak D call: TRBD1 (5 bases). This TCR was recovered from a man in his forties or fifties with acute or convalescent COVID-19. Sequencing input: peripheral blood. The DNA for the CDR3 is TGTGCCAGCAGCCCCAGGGCCCTGAACACTGAAGCTTTCTTT. It is translated as CASSPRALNTEAFF.